Here is one T cell receptor beta chain with its context. No antigen is known for it. Clones were read by immunoSEQ multiplex PCR, and TCRdb kept only the in-frame ones, dropping some. This table holds 35,000 to 45,000 clones, around 79% found once. This entry belongs to a study of T cells in localized non-small cell lung cancer. Notes on the study in general: Among the top 100 tumor clones, a median approximately 60 appeared in adjacent lung. Heterogeneity cannot be ruled out, as sequencing used one tumor region only.

The CDR3 loop spans 14 amino acids. CDR1 is SNHLY and CDR2 is FYNNEI in the germline V gene. The V gene lost 6 bases and the J gene lost 0 bases, with 10 bases spanning the gap. The chain carries TRBV2 and TRBJ2-3; the D is unclear. Sequencing was performed on PBMCs, taken before any cancer treatment. The TCR sequence derives from a woman aged 35-70 years with stage II squamous cell lung carcinoma. This CDR3 is CASRTLGSTDTQYF. The CDR3 nucleotides are TGTGCCAGCAGGACCCTTGGGAGCACAGATACGCAGTATTTT.